This is a list of T cell receptor beta chains from one sample in a study of control samples from healthy donors and cancer patients. Assay used: immunoSEQ multiplex PCR; TCRdb lists only in-frame clones, some missing. The table shows about 81,000 clones, with 94% occurring only once. Sequenced material: blood. All receptors come from a woman under 30 in good health. CDR3s include the opening cysteine and the closing phenylalanine or tryptophan. D genes are given only for firm matches. The size of a clone is reported for some rows only, either as once, few or many, or as a class for expanded clones.

d_call	v_call	clone_size	j_call	cdr3_nt	cdr3_aa
.	TRBV15	.	TRBJ2-7	TGTGCCACCAGCAGAGATCCGCGACAGGGACTCGAGCAGTACTTC	CATSRDPRQGLEQYF
.	TRBV9	.	TRBJ1-6	TGTGCCAGCAGCGTAGCGGGGATCTTGGATTCACCCCTCCACTTT	CASSVAGILDSPLHF
TRBD2	TRBV2	.	TRBJ2-3	TGTGCCAGCAGCATAGCGGGCCCACACACAGATACGCAGTATTTT	CASSIAGPHTDTQYF
.	TRBV7-2	.	TRBJ2-7	TGTGCCAGCAGCCCATCGACCCCCTACGAGCAGTACTTC	CASSPSTPYEQYF
TRBD1	TRBV9	.	TRBJ1-2	TGTGCCAGCAGCGCGAGGGGGACAGAGTATGGCTACACCTTC	CASSARGTEYGYTF
.	TRBV5-4	.	TRBJ2-7	TGTGCCAGCAGCCCCCCGGGGACTGGACTCTACGAGCAGTACTTC	CASSPPGTGLYEQYF
TRBD1	TRBV2	.	TRBJ2-5	TGTGCCAGCAGTTTTATGGACAGGGAAGAGACCCAGTACTTC	CASSFMDREETQYF
TRBD2	TRBV4-2	.	TRBJ2-5	TGTGCCAGCAGCCAAGTCGGGGGGACCAAGGGGACCCAGTACTTC	CASSQVGGTKGTQYF
.	TRBV7-9	.	TRBJ2-3	TGTGCCAGCAGCTTAGTCACGGGGGATACGCAGTATTTT	CASSLVTGDTQYF
.	TRBV5-5	.	TRBJ1-5	TGTGCCAGCAGCCCCGCCGGGGCCGCTGTCGGTCAGCCCCAGCATTTT	CASSPAGAAVGQPQHF
.	TRBV24-1	.	TRBJ1-1	TGTGCCACCAGTGATTTGACAGTGACTGAAGCTTTCTTT	CATSDLTVTEAFF
.	TRBV5-1	.	TRBJ2-3	TGCGCCAGCAGCCTAGGGAGCTACACAGATACGCAGTATTTT	CASSLGSYTDTQYF
.	TRBV19	.	TRBJ2-3	TGTGCCAGTAGTATTCAGGGGAGCACAGATACGCAGTATTTT	CASSIQGSTDTQYF
.	TRBV19	.	TRBJ1-6	TGTGCCAGTAGTCGCACCGGACAAGACTATAATTCACCCCTCCACTTT	CASSRTGQDYNSPLHF
TRBD1	TRBV6-1	.	TRBJ2-7	TGTGCCAGCAGTGAAGAGGTGGGACAGGCTACCTACGAGCAGTACTTC	CASSEEVGQATYEQYF
TRBD1	TRBV28	.	TRBJ2-1	TGTGCCAGCAGCCCCGGGACAGTGGACTACAATGAGCAGTTCTTC	CASSPGTVDYNEQFF
TRBD1	TRBV6-1	.	TRBJ2-7	TGTGCCAGCAGTGAACGCAACAGGGGCCCCTACGAGCAGTACTTC	CASSERNRGPYEQYF
.	TRBV7-3	.	TRBJ1-2	TGTGCCAGCAGCCCAGCGCCGGACGCCGACTATGGCTACACCTTC	CASSPAPDADYGYTF
TRBD1	TRBV7-8	.	TRBJ1-1	TGTGCCAGCAGCTTAGGAGGACAGGGCGTCACTGAAGCTTTCTTT	CASSLGGQGVTEAFF
.	TRBV9	.	TRBJ1-5	TGTGCCAGCAGCGTCGGGTTTAGCAATCAGCCCCAGCATTTT	CASSVGFSNQPQHF
.	TRBV18	.	TRBJ2-3	TGTGCCAGCTCACCATTGCCCAGGGGTCCCACAGATACGCAGTATTTT	CASSPLPRGPTDTQYF
.	TRBV7-2	.	TRBJ2-1	TGTGCCAGCAGCTGGCGAGTCGGGCTAAGTGAGCAGTTCTTC	CASSWRVGLSEQFF
.	TRBV5-4	.	TRBJ2-5	TGTGCCAGCAGCCGCGAGGGGGGAGCAGAGACCCAGTACTTC	CASSREGGAETQYF
.	TRBV28	.	TRBJ2-7	TGTGCCAGCAGTTTAGGGTTCAGGAAGACAGAGTACGAATCCTACGAGCAGTACTTC	CASSLGFRKTEYESYEQYF
TRBD1	TRBV5-1	.	TRBJ1-2	TGCGCCAGCAGCTTGGGCGGGACAGACTATGGCTACACCTTC	CASSLGGTDYGYTF
.	TRBV20-1	.	TRBJ2-7	TGCAGTGCTAGTTTCGGTTACTACGAGCAGTACTTC	CSASFGYYEQYF
TRBD1	TRBV2	.	TRBJ2-2	TGTGCCAGCAGGGGACAGGGGTCCCCCGGGGAGCTGTTTTTT	CASRGQGSPGELFF
.	TRBV25-1	.	TRBJ1-1	TGTGCCAGCAGTGAGTCCGGCTACACTGAAGCTTTCTTT	CASSESGYTEAFF
TRBD2	TRBV5-1	.	TRBJ2-1	TGCGCCAGCAGGGTTAGCGGGGGTGAATACAATGAGCAGTTCTTC	CASRVSGGEYNEQFF
.	TRBV5-4	.	TRBJ2-7	TGTGCCAGCAGCTTGGCCAGTAGTTACGGGGCCGAGCAGTACTTC	CASSLASSYGAEQYF
TRBD2	TRBV3-1/TRBV3-2	.	TRBJ2-1	TGTGCCAGCAGCCCTCTAGCGGGGGGAAACAATGAGCAGTTCTTC	CASSPLAGGNNEQFF
.	TRBV7-3	.	TRBJ2-1	TGTGCCAGCAGCTTAGGGTTCCATGGGTACAATGAGCAGTTCTTC	CASSLGFHGYNEQFF
TRBD2	TRBV19	.	TRBJ2-3	TGTGCCAGTAGTATAGAGGGGACTAGCGGAATACCAGATACGCAGTATTTT	CASSIEGTSGIPDTQYF
TRBD1	TRBV5-8	.	TRBJ1-2	TGTGCCAGCAGCTTCAGGGGGCCAAGTACCTTC	CASSFRGPSTF
.	TRBV5-6	.	TRBJ1-2	TGTGCCAGCGTACGGGACAAGCTAAACTATGGCTACACCTTC	CASVRDKLNYGYTF
TRBD1	TRBV19	.	TRBJ1-6	TGTGCCAGTAGTACCCGACAGGGTCTTTCACCCCTCCACTTT	CASSTRQGLSPLHF
TRBD2	TRBV7-2	.	TRBJ2-7	TGTGCCAGCAGCTTCCCCGGGAGGACCTACGAGCAGTACTTC	CASSFPGRTYEQYF
.	TRBV29-1	.	TRBJ2-2	TGCAGCGTTGTGGAACGTAGTGCGAACACCGGGGAGCTGTTTTTT	CSVVERSANTGELFF
.	TRBV5-4	.	TRBJ1-1	TGTGCCAGCAGCCCAATGCCACAGATTAACACTGAAGCTTTCTTT	CASSPMPQINTEAFF
.	TRBV4-1	.	TRBJ2-2	TGCGCCAGCAGCCAAGAAGGAGGCAACACCGGGGAGCTGTTTTTT	CASSQEGGNTGELFF
.	TRBV25-1	few	TRBJ2-1	TGTGCCAGCAGTGATCCCGCTTCCTACAATGAGCAGTTCTTC	CASSDPASYNEQFF
.	TRBV2	.	TRBJ1-5	TGTGCCAGCAGGGGAACGGGGCAGCCCCAGCATTTT	CASRGTGQPQHF
.	TRBV27	.	TRBJ1-1	TGTGCCAGCAGTTTATCGCTCAGGGTCACTGAAGCTTTCTTT	CASSLSLRVTEAFF
.	TRBV9	.	TRBJ2-4	TGTGCCAGCAGCGTAGGGACCGGCTCAGGAGAAAACATTCAGTACTTC	CASSVGTGSGENIQYF
TRBD1	TRBV13	.	TRBJ2-7	TGTGCCAGCAGACCCGGACAGGCGCAGTCCTACGAGCAGTACTTC	CASRPGQAQSYEQYF